These 32 T cell receptor beta chains were all obtained from the same sample, sequenced in a study of sequential checkpoint blockade in melanoma. Treatment noted: randomized to nivolumab then ipilimumab (arm A) or the reverse (arm B). Sequencing used immunoSEQ multiplex PCR; TCRdb keeps in-frame clones, though not all of them. The sample records roughly 30,000 clones, about 88% being singletons. The sample was CD8+ T cells sorted from blood (inferred from file names), taken from a patient given nivolumab and ipilimumab in sequence. These receptors were collected from a human donor with melanoma.

The chain is built from TRBV9 and TRBJ2-3, with D perhaps TRBD2 (6 bases). There are 17 residues in the CDR3. Germline lookup yields CDR1 SGDLS and CDR2 YYNGEE. Trimming pared 0 bases from V and 4 bases from J, leaving 18 bases between. This CDR3 reads CASSVVGGPQRADTQYF. CDR3 sequence (DNA): TGTGCCAGCAGCGTAGTGGGGGGTCCCCAGAGGGCAGATACGCAGTATTTT.

As concerns this clone: No DNA is shown, since the ends of the CDR3 on it are uncertain; the CDR3 is the one TCRdb lists. This chain connects TRBV6-4 to TRBJ2-7; the table's D call of TRBD1 was not tested on the DNA. The CDR3 is 16 amino acids in total, end residues counted. Germline V gene data show CDR1 as MRHNA and CDR2 as SNTAGT. CDR3 sequence reads: CASSSSIRVRAYEQYF.

V and J are TRBV28 and TRBJ2-2; possibly TRBD2 for D (5 bases). The CDR3 is 18 residues long. Germline CDR1 MDHEN, CDR2 SYDVKM. V dropped 5 bases and J dropped 0 bases, with 19 bases sitting between them. The CDR3 bases are TGTGCCAGCAGTCTTACAATTGGTGGGAGCGCGAACACCGGGGAGCTGTTTTTT. Amino acids: CASSLTIGGSANTGELFF. The full variable domain, with the rest looked up from reference TRBV28 and TRBJ2-2, is DVKVTQSSRYLVKRTGEKVFLECVQDMDHENMFWYRQDPGLGLRLIYFSYDVKMKEKGDIPEGYSVSREKKERFSLILESASTNQTSMYLCASSLTIGGSANTGELFFGEGSRLTVL.

J is TRBJ2-7 and V is TRBV2, with 13 bases aligning to TRBD2. CDR1 and CDR2 (germline): SNHLY, FYNNEI. The J segment lost 1 base and the V segment lost 0 bases, leaving 6 bases of the junction unmatched. This CDR3 has 18 amino acids. This CDR3 reads CASSEAELAGGPSYEQYF. CDR3 coding DNA: TGTGCCAGCAGTGAAGCGGAACTAGCGGGAGGGCCATCCTACGAGCAGTACTTC.

The chain employs TRBV2 and TRBJ2-7; 13 nucleotides line up with TRBD2. Germline assignment: CDR1 SNHLY and CDR2 FYNNEI. The trim removed 2 bases at V and 3 bases at J, leaving 4 bases unmatched. The CDR3 extends over 16 amino acids. The CDR3 is CASSERGTSGVYEQYF. CDR3 sequence (DNA): TGTGCCAGCAGTGAAAGGGGGACTAGCGGGGTCTACGAGCAGTACTTC.

J is TRBJ2-7 and V is TRBV28, with 12 bases that match TRBD2. The CDR3 runs 15 residues. Germline V gene data show CDR1 as MDHEN and CDR2 as SYDVKM. The V and J ends lost 6 bases and 3 bases, in that order; junction bases with no gene match: 6. This chain's CDR3 is CASSHRTSGIYEQYF. In DNA, the CDR3 is TGTGCCAGCAGCCACAGGACTAGCGGGATCTACGAGCAGTACTTC.

The V call is TRBV7-7, the J call TRBJ2-7; 9 bases agree with TRBD1. The CDR3 has 15 amino acids. Trimming cost V 5 bases and J 3 bases; bases outside gene matches: 8. Germline V gene lookup returns CDR1 SSHAT and CDR2 FNYEAQ (reference sequence). CDR3 sequence: CASSADGTGNYEQYF. CDR3 in DNA: TGTGCCAGCAGCGCAGACGGGACAGGGAACTACGAGCAGTACTTC.

The chain carries TRBV4-3 and TRBJ2-7; perhaps TRBD1 as D (6 bases). The germline V gene encodes CDR1 LGHNA and CDR2 YSLEER. Trimming left V 3 bases short and J 2 bases short, with 11 bases between. The CDR3 consists of 14 residues. The CDR3 is CASSHQTGTYEQYF. The CDR3, as DNA: TGCGCCAGCAGCCACCAGACAGGTACCTACGAGCAGTACTTC.

The chain has TRBV5-4 and TRBJ2-7; possible D gene TRBD2, 5 bases. Germline V lookup: CDR1 SGHNT, CDR2 YYREEE (reference sequence). The CDR3 totals 13 residues. The germline V and J ends were trimmed by 4 bases and 6 bases, with 14 bases remaining between them. CDR3 residues: CASSPDGEAEQYF. The CDR3 DNA is TGTGCCAGCAGCCCGGACGGGGAAGCCGAGCAGTACTTC.

A remark on this clone: The germline gene is not matched at one end of the junction; a read error may be the cause. The J gene is TRBJ2-1, the V gene TRBV7-7, with 7 bases aligning to TRBD2. The CDR3 consists of 15 residues. The germline V gene has CDR1 SSHAT and CDR2 FNYEAQ (reference sequence). CDR3 loop: CASSLRGSSYNEQFF. As DNA, the CDR3 is TGTGCTAGCAGCTTACGCGGGAGCTCCTACAATGAGCAGTTCTTC.

This chain joins TRBV29-1 and TRBJ2-1; 10 bases match TRBD2. The CDR3 covers 16 residues. The germline V gene has CDR1 SQVTM and CDR2 ANQGSEA. V was clipped by 0 bases and J by 12 bases; unmatched bases: 14. The CDR3 DNA is TGCAGCGTTGAAGATCTACTTGCTAGCGGGGGACTTGGGCAGTTCTTC. Its protein product is CSVEDLLASGGLGQFF.

The DNA of the CDR3 is TGTGCCAGCAGCGTAGGGGGGCGGTTCACAGATACGCAGTATTTT. It is translated as CASSVGGRFTDTQYF. The chain employs TRBV9 and TRBJ2-3; a weak D match, TRBD1 (6 bases). In germline, CDR1 is SGDLS, CDR2 YYNGEE. The CDR3 has 15 amino acids. Trimming pared 0 bases from V and 2 bases from J, leaving 10 bases between. Using reference TRBV9 and TRBJ2-3 for the parts outside the CDR3, the full variable domain is DSGVTQTPKHLITATGQRVTLRCSPRSGDLSVYWYQQSLDQGLQFLIQYYNGEERAKGNILERFSAQQFPDLHSELNLSSLELGDSALYFCASSVGGRFTDTQYFGPGTRLTVL.

This clone was detected only a few times. The chain is built from TRBV2 and TRBJ2-7; D possibly corresponds to TRBD1 (7 bases). Germline CDR1 and CDR2: SNHLY and FYNNEI. Trimming removed 4 bases at V and 2 bases at J, with 18 bases between. The CDR3 has 16 amino acids. The CDR3 loop reads CASSGTFGGQTYEQYF. The CDR3 coding sequence is TGTGCCAGCAGTGGGACTTTCGGGGGACAGACCTACGAGCAGTACTTC.

The rearrangement uses TRBV5-1 and TRBJ2-2, with D perhaps matching TRBD2 (6 bases). The CDR3 contains 15 residues. V was pared by 2 bases and J by 2 bases, with 10 bases between. Germline assignment: CDR1 SGHRS and CDR2 YFSETQ. The CDR3, as DNA: TGCGCCAGCAGCTTCCGCGGGGTAAACACCGGGGAGCTGTTTTTT. This translates into CASSFRGVNTGELFF.

The V gene is TRBV11-2, the J gene TRBJ2-7; 7 bases map to TRBD2. This CDR3 has 16 residues. J lost 2 bases, V lost 5 bases, and 12 bases had no gene match. CDR1 and CDR2 (germline): SGHAT, FQNNGV. CDR3 sequence (DNA): TGTGCCAGCAGCCACCTAAAGCGGGATTCCCCCTACGAGCAGTACTTC. Protein product: CASSHLKRDSPYEQYF.

The chain employs TRBV29-1 and TRBJ2-5, with a tentative D call TRBD2 (6 bases). Germline CDR1 SQVTM, CDR2 ANQGSEA. This CDR3 is built from 13 residues. The V gene lost 7 bases and the J gene lost 5 bases, with 17 bases spanning the gap. The CDR3 bases are TGCAGCGGTACGGGGGTCCGGACGGAGACCCAGTACTTC. It is translated as CSGTGVRTETQYF.

The chain joins TRBV4-1 to TRBJ1-5, with 7 bases aligning to TRBD1. CDR3 size: 17 residues. V shed 0 bases and J 4 bases; nucleotides not matched to a gene: 9. Germline values: CDR1 MGHRA, CDR2 YSYEKL. The CDR3 here is CASSQEEGGQLNQPQHF. In nucleotides, the CDR3 is TGCGCCAGCAGCCAAGAAGAGGGGGGACAGCTTAATCAGCCCCAGCATTTT.

The rearrangement links TRBV28 to TRBJ2-5, with 9 bases matching TRBD2. The germline V gene has CDR1 MDHEN and CDR2 SYDVKM. This CDR3 contains 14 residues. The V segment lost 2 bases and the J segment 4 bases; nucleotides outside the gene matches: 2. Here the CDR3 reads CASSLLAGRETQYF. The CDR3 bases are TGTGCCAGCAGTTTACTAGCGGGAAGAGAGACCCAGTACTTC.

This rearrangement joins TRBV5-1 to TRBJ2-5; 8 nucleotides align to TRBD1. Judging by the DNA end, TRBJ2-7 fits better; the J call may be wrong. Germline V CDR1 and CDR2: SGHRS, YFSETQ. There are 12 residues in the CDR3. The CDR3 loop reads CASSYDRGEQYF. CDR3 DNA: TGCGCCAGCAGCTATGACAGGGGCGAGCAGTACTTC.

The chain couples TRBV15 to TRBJ2-1; 7 bases are a match to TRBD2. V lost 0 bases and J lost 3; bases outside the gene matches: 2. Germline V gene sequence: CDR1 LNHNV, CDR2 YYDKDF (reference sequence). The CDR3 extends over 15 amino acids. The CDR3 region is CATSRDREGYNEQFF. The DNA for the CDR3 is TGTGCCACCAGCAGAGACAGGGAGGGCTACAATGAGCAGTTCTTC.

The V and J genes are TRBV18 and TRBJ2-5; possibly TRBD1 for D (6 bases). V was clipped by 4 bases and J by 5 bases, with 20 bases between them. The germline gives CDR1 KGHSH, CDR2 LQKENI. This CDR3 is 16 amino acids long. The CDR3, as DNA: TGTGCCAGCTCACAACTCGCGGCAGGGGTGCTTGAGACCCAGTACTTC. Amino acids: CASSQLAAGVLETQYF.

CDR3 protein: CASSPGQGWETQYF. Here the CDR3 DNA reads TGTGCCAGTTCCCCGGGACAGGGGTGGGAGACCCAGTACTTC. The chain has TRBV19 and TRBJ2-5, with TRBD1 matching over 10 bases. This CDR3 is 14 amino acids long. The germline V gene encodes CDR1 LNHDA and CDR2 SQIVND (reference sequence). Trimming at V came to 8 bases and at J to 5 bases, leaving 8 bases not matched to a gene.

In this sample, this clone turned up once. V is TRBV4-3 and J is TRBJ1-2; 7 bases agree with TRBD1. CDR1 LGHNA and CDR2 YSLEER come from the germline V gene. Trimming cost V 4 bases and J 2 bases; bases outside gene matches: 7. The length of the CDR3 is 15 residues. In DNA form, the CDR3 reads TGCGCCAGCAGCCCTTGGACAGGCGTCAACTATGGCTACACCTTC. Encoded protein: CASSPWTGVNYGYTF.

This clone occurred a few times. The gene calls are TRBV28 and TRBJ2-5, with TRBD2 identical over 8 bases. This CDR3 is built from 15 residues. The V and J ends lost 3 bases and 1 base, in that order; junction bases with no gene match: 4. From germline, CDR1 is MDHEN and CDR2 SYDVKM. CDR3 sequence: CASSFSAGGQETQYF. The DNA of the CDR3 is TGTGCCAGCAGTTTTTCGGCGGGAGGCCAAGAGACCCAGTACTTC.

The CDR3 region has the DNA TGTGCCAGCAGCGGTCGGACTAGCGGGGGGTACAATGAGCAGTTCTTC. It encodes CASSGRTSGGYNEQFF. The chain couples TRBV11-2 to TRBJ2-1, with 14 bases aligning to TRBD2. The CDR3 covers 16 residues. Germline V lookup: CDR1 SGHAT, CDR2 FQNNGV. V gave up 5 bases and J gave up 4 bases; unmatched junction bases: 4. Together with reference TRBV11-2 and TRBJ2-1, the CDR3 gives the full variable domain: EAGVAQSPRYKIIEKRQSVAFWCNPISGHATLYWYQQILGQGPKLLIQFQNNGVVDDSQLPKDRFSAERLKGVDSTLKIQPAKLEDSAVYLCASSGRTSGGYNEQFFGPGTRLTVL.

The chain employs TRBV6-5 and TRBJ2-7; D possibly corresponds to TRBD2 (7 bases). CDR1 and CDR2 from the germline V gene are MNHEY and SVGAGI. Trimming shortened V by 2 bases and J by 3 bases, and 11 bases separated the two germline ends. The CDR3 is 14 amino acids. CDR3 bases: TGTGCCAGCAGTTACGGGGGGGCCGTCTACGAGCAGTACTTC. Protein sequence: CASSYGGAVYEQYF.

The J gene is TRBJ2-7, the V gene TRBV7-9, with 10 bases lining up with TRBD2. This CDR3 is built from 15 residues. Germline CDR1 SEHNR, CDR2 FQNEAQ (reference sequence). Losses at the gene ends were 3 bases for V and 5 bases for J; bases not matched to a gene: 7. The CDR3 region has the DNA TGTGCCAGCAGCTTTTGGGTTAGCGGGGGGAACGAGCAGTACTTC. Translating it yields CASSFWVSGGNEQYF.

This clone was counted a single time. The chain recombines TRBV7-9 with TRBJ2-7; 7 bases are shared with TRBD1. Looked up from germline, CDR1 is SEHNR and CDR2 is FQNEAQ (reference sequence). Unmatched junction bases numbered 9, after V lost 5 bases and J lost 5 bases. The CDR3 runs 14 residues. The chain's CDR3 is CASSIVDRDHEQYF. The CDR3, as DNA: TGTGCCAGCAGCATCGTAGACAGGGACCACGAGCAGTACTTC. The full variable domain, rest sourced from reference TRBV7-9 and TRBJ2-7, is DTGVSQNPRHKITKRGQNVTFRCDPISEHNRLYWYRQTLGQGPEFLTYFQNEAQLEKSRLLSDRFSAERPKGSFSTLEIQRTEQGDSAMYLCASSIVDRDHEQYFGPGTRLTVT.

The J gene is TRBJ1-1, the V gene TRBV21-1; TRBD1 reflects the table's D call only, with no check against the DNA. TRBV21-1 is an annotated pseudogene. CDR3 length: 19 residues. CDR3 sequence: CASSKGPLHHREENTEAFF. CDR3 nucleotides: TGTGCCAGCAGCAAAGGCCCTTTACATCACAGGGAAGAGAACACTGAAGCTTTCTTT.

This clone came up once. The rearrangement links TRBV27 to TRBJ2-7; tentative D call: TRBD1 (6 bases). V lost 7 bases and J lost 1, with 20 bases in between. The CDR3 extends over 16 amino acids. Germline assignment: CDR1 MNHEY and CDR2 SMNVEV (reference sequence). Written as DNA, the CDR3 is TGTGCCAGCATCGTTCCCCAGGGGTGGGTATCCTACGAGCAGTACTTC. This sequence encodes CASIVPQGWVSYEQYF.

The V gene is TRBV29-1, the J gene TRBJ2-1, with D unresolved. The CDR3 has 10 residues. CDR1 is SQVTM and CDR2 is ANQGSEA in the germline V gene. The V and J ends lost 7 bases and 4 bases respectively, with 5 bases between them. The CDR3 DNA reads TGCAGCGCCGCGTACAATGAGCAGTTCTTC. It specifies CSAAYNEQFF.

The chain has TRBV6-6 and TRBJ2-1; 10 positions match TRBD2. The CDR3 is 16 amino acids. V dropped 1 base and J dropped 5; count of bases not matched to a gene: 5. Looked up from germline, CDR1 is MNHNY and CDR2 is SVGAGI (reference sequence). The DNA for the CDR3 is TGTGCCAGCAGTTACTGGGCTAGCGGGAGACACAATGAGCAGTTCTTC. This codes for CASSYWASGRHNEQFF.